This T cell receptor beta chain was captured by sequencing in a study of cytomegalovirus exposure and HLA in healthy donors. Findings and limits, study-wide: CMV serostatus stood as the only immune exposure information on hand. From TCR beta sequences, most subjects' HLA-A and HLA-B alleles were reportedly predicted accurately. Within an earlier analysis, most TCR beta V segments proved productive either about 87% or about 30% of the time.

In germline, CDR1 is MDHEN, CDR2 SYDVKM. The CDR3 consists of 14 residues. J gave up 2 bases and V 6 bases, and 4 bases lay outside the gene matches. For this clone: Its antigen is still unknown.

This PCR relied on a set of 60 Vbeta primers and 13 Jbeta primers. Using immunoSEQ multiplex PCR, the repertoire was profiled, and TCRdb retains in-frame clones only, with some absent. The sample shows about 200,000 clones, over 70% of them seen only once. The source is a man aged 40-55 years in good health and CMV-seropositive. The sample consisted of PBMCs. This chain links TRBV28 with TRBJ1-3; 7 positions match TRBD1. The CDR3 is CASRDGTAGNTIYF. DNA for the CDR3: TGTGCCAGCAGGGATGGGACAGCTGGAAACACCATATATTTT.